This entry lists 18 T cell receptor beta chains sequenced from one sample in a study of blood T cell repertoires in COVID-19. This table comes from immunoSEQ multiplex PCR, and its TCRdb copy is limited to in-frame clones, with some not included. The table has roughly 270,000 clones, around 83% seen once. The sample comprised PBMCs or T cells enriched from blood (not recorded which). These TCRs come from a man aged 40-49 years who had been exposed to COVID-19.

V usage is TRBV6-2 or TRBV6-3 and J usage is TRBJ1-1; D remains unclear. The CDR3 spans 14 residues. Germline-derived CDR1 and CDR2 are MNHEY and SVGEGT. Trimming stripped 2 bases from V and 5 bases from J, with 12 bases between. The CDR3 sequence: CASSYRAGRTEAFF. The CDR3 region has the DNA TGTGCCAGCAGTTACCGCGCAGGTCGGACTGAAGCTTTCTTT.

The chain joins TRBV15 to TRBJ2-5; 7 nucleotides agree with TRBD1. CDR3 length equals 14 residues. CDR1 LNHNV and CDR2 YYDKDF come from the germline V gene (reference sequence). V gave up 3 bases and J gave up 0 bases; unmatched junction bases: 1. This chain's CDR3 is CATSRGQYQETQYF. In DNA, the CDR3 is TGTGCCACCAGCAGGGGACAGTACCAAGAGACCCAGTACTTC.

V and J are TRBV30 and TRBJ2-7; a possible D gene is TRBD2 (5 bases). The V end was cut by 0 bases, the J end by 7 bases, with 10 bases between. Germline values: CDR1 GTSNPN, CDR2 SVGIG (reference sequence). The CDR3 extends over 12 amino acids. CDR3 bases: TGTGCCTGGAGTGTTGAGGGATGGGAGCAGTACTTC. As protein: CAWSVEGWEQYF.

This rearrangement joins TRBV15 to TRBJ2-3; D remains ambiguous. Germline CDR1 LNHNV, CDR2 YYDKDF (reference sequence). The CDR3 contains 18 residues. Trimming took off 0 bases at V and 2 bases at J, with 18 bases between the two ends. In DNA, the CDR3 is TGTGCCACCAGCAGAGATGGCATTGGAAGAGGTCCCACAGATACGCAGTATTTT. Translating gives CATSRDGIGRGPTDTQYF.

The CDR3 bases are TGTGCCAGCAGGGGGCCCGGTGAAAAACTGTTTTTT. Translated, it gives CASRGPGEKLFF. The rearrangement uses TRBV3-1 (or the pseudogene TRBV3-2) and TRBJ1-4; possibly TRBD1 for D (5 bases). The CDR3 extends over 12 amino acids. V was pared by 6 bases and J by 7 bases, with 9 bases between. Germline CDR1 is LGHDT and CDR2 is YNNKEL (reference sequence).

This clone occurred once. This sequence joins TRBV7-8 and TRBJ2-3; weak D call: TRBD1 (6 bases). CDR3 size: 16 residues. CDR1 is SGHVS and CDR2 is FQNEAQ in the germline V gene. V dropped 5 bases and J dropped 5 bases, with 20 bases sitting between them. CDR3 DNA sequence: TGTGCCAGCAGCCAACTAGGGCAGGGGCGTGTAGATACGCAGTATTTT. Protein product: CASSQLGQGRVDTQYF.

The genes are TRBV6-5 and TRBJ1-5; the D gene is possibly TRBD1 (6 bases). CDR1 and CDR2 from the germline V gene are MNHEY and SVGAGI. V lost 8 bases to trimming and J lost 4 bases, with 18 bases between them. This CDR3 comprises 15 residues. Here the CDR3 reads CASRASQGRNQPQHF. CDR3 sequence (DNA): TGTGCCAGCCGGGCATCGCAGGGGCGAAATCAGCCCCAGCATTTT.

In its sample, this clone was seen a few times. The rearrangement joins TRBV5-5 to TRBJ1-2; D is unresolved. V lost 6 bases, J lost 8 bases, and 20 bases lay in between. CDR1 is SGHKS and CDR2 is YYEKEE in the germline V gene (reference sequence). The CDR3 is 14 amino acids. In nucleotides, the CDR3 is TGTGCCAGCATCCCCAACCTATCTGGGAGCGGCTACACCTTC. Residues: CASIPNLSGSGYTF.

The chain uses TRBV6-4 and TRBJ1-4, with 7 bases aligning to TRBD1. The CDR3 spans 15 residues. Germline CDR1 reads MRHNA; CDR2 reads SNTAGT. J lost 7 bases, V lost 6 bases, and 11 bases had no gene match. The CDR3 reads CASRTGRGRFEKLFF. The CDR3 DNA is TGTGCCAGCAGGACCGGGAGGGGGCGTTTTGAAAAACTGTTTTTT.

V is TRBV4-2 and J is TRBJ2-2; 7 nucleotides align to TRBD2. Germline V lookup: CDR1 LGHNA, CDR2 YNFKEQ. Germline trimming cut 4 bases from V and 2 bases from J; bases unmatched to any gene: 4. This CDR3 has 15 amino acids. Here the CDR3 DNA reads TGTGCCAGCAGCCTAGAAGCGGGAAACACCGGGGAGCTGTTTTTT. Protein product: CASSLEAGNTGELFF.

The chain uses TRBV29-1 and TRBJ1-5; D might be TRBD1 (6 bases). Per germline, CDR1 SQVTM and CDR2 ANQGSEA. Trimming pared 4 bases from V and 3 bases from J, leaving 13 bases between. This CDR3 comprises 14 residues. The CDR3 reads CSVGQGGTNQPQHF. The DNA for the CDR3 is TGCAGCGTTGGCCAAGGGGGTACCAATCAGCCCCAGCATTTT.

The DNA for the CDR3 is TGTGCCAGCAGCGTAGGTCAGCGGGAGCTGGCGAATGAGCAGTTCTTC. Protein product: CASSVGQRELANEQFF. The V gene is TRBV9, the J gene TRBJ2-1; 8 bases align to TRBD2. Germline CDR1 SGDLS, CDR2 YYNGEE. The CDR3 has 16 amino acids. V was pared by 0 bases and J by 7 bases, with 9 bases of the junction left unmatched.

The J gene is TRBJ2-1, the V gene TRBV29-1, with D possibly TRBD2 on 6 matching bases. The ends were cut back, 4 bases at V and 12 bases at J, with 16 bases in the middle. The CDR3 extends over 12 amino acids. Germline V gene data show CDR1 as SQVTM and CDR2 as ANQGSEA. In DNA, the CDR3 is TGCAGCGTTGGTTCACGGACCGGGGGGCAGTTCTTC. As protein: CSVGSRTGGQFF.

V gene TRBV19 combines with J gene TRBJ1-4; TRBD1 might be the D (6 bases). The CDR3 is made up of 15 amino acids. Germline V gene lookup returns CDR1 LNHDA and CDR2 SQIVND (reference sequence). The V end lost 6 bases, the J end lost 3 bases, and 14 bases lay between the germline ends. CDR3 coding DNA: TGTGCCAGTAGGTTACAGGGAGCGTCTAATGAAAAACTGTTTTTT. Translation: CASRLQGASNEKLFF.

V usage is TRBV7-2 and J usage is TRBJ2-1, with a tentative D call TRBD1 (5 bases). The CDR3 extends over 16 amino acids. The V gene lost 1 base and the J gene lost 9 bases, with 19 bases spanning the gap. The germline CDR1 and CDR2 sequences are SGHTA and FQGNSA. The CDR3 DNA sequence: TGTGCCAGCAGCTTAGGATCGGCAGGGTCTAGGAGTGAGCAGTTCTTC. Encoded protein: CASSLGSAGSRSEQFF.

The chain is built from TRBV4-2 and TRBJ2-7; D is possibly TRBD2 (6 bases). This CDR3 spans 17 amino acids. V was shortened by 0 bases and J by 3 bases, with 18 bases between the two germline ends. Germline CDR1 LGHNA, CDR2 YNFKEQ. CDR3 sequence (DNA): TGTGCCAGCAGCCAAGATCCGGGGGTGAGGGTAGGCTACGAGCAGTACTTC. As protein: CASSQDPGVRVGYEQYF.

Here the CDR3 reads CASSPRFRVEEQYF. The CDR3 bases are TGTGCCAGCAGCCCCCGGTTTCGGGTTGAGGAGCAGTACTTC. This chain joins TRBV6-2 or TRBV6-3 and TRBJ2-7; no clear D gene. The CDR3 consists of 14 residues. V lost 6 bases and J lost 7, with 19 bases in between. Per germline, CDR1 MNHEY and CDR2 SVGEGT.

The chain employs TRBV30 and TRBJ2-1, with 7 bases that match TRBD2. This CDR3 spans 16 amino acids. Germline V gives CDR1 GTSNPN, CDR2 SVGIG (reference sequence). The ends lost 3 bases at V and 5 bases at J; junction bases unmatched: 13. Here the CDR3 DNA reads TGTGCCTGGAGCCTACTCGGCGGGAGTCTAAACAATGAGCAGTTCTTC. Amino acids: CAWSLLGGSLNNEQFF.